This entry lists 27 T cell receptor beta chains sequenced from one sample in a study of OX40 agonist ivuxolimab in advanced cancers. TCRdb keeps only in-frame clones here, not all; method: immunoSEQ multiplex PCR. This sample carries tens of thousands of clones, 85% to 95% of them seen once, and the ten largest clones take approximately 0.3%. The specimen was CD4+ or CD8+ T cells sorted from blood, collected in a trial of the OX40 agonist ivuxolimab. These receptors were taken from an adult with an advanced solid tumor such as melanoma, head and neck, liver or kidney cancer.

The chain links TRBV5-1 to TRBJ2-5; D remains ambiguous. This CDR3 region has 15 residues. Deletions cut 1 base from V and 0 bases from J, with 10 bases between. CDR1 is SGHRS, CDR2 YFSETQ, per germline. CDR3 region: CASSLWYPDQETQYF. The CDR3 nucleotides are TGCGCCAGCAGCTTGTGGTACCCGGACCAAGAGACCCAGTACTTC.

The chain carries TRBV7-3 and TRBJ1-2; perhaps TRBD1 as D (5 bases). This CDR3 has 15 residues. The germline V gene has CDR1 SGHTA and CDR2 FQGTGA. Deletions cut 5 bases from V and 2 bases from J, with 15 bases between. CDR3 in amino acids: CASSADSLKNYGYTF. CDR3 bases: TGTGCCAGCAGCGCCGACAGCCTTAAAAACTATGGCTACACCTTC. The entire variable domain, with the rest obtained from reference TRBV7-3 and TRBJ1-2, is as follows: GAGVSQTPSNKVTEKGKYVELRCDPISGHTALYWYRQSLGQGPEFLIYFQGTGAADDSGLPNDRFFAVRPEGSVSTLKIQRTERGDSAVYLCASSADSLKNYGYTFGSGTRLTVV.

V usage is TRBV27 and J usage is TRBJ2-3, with 12 bases lining up with TRBD2. Germline V gene data show CDR1 as MNHEY and CDR2 as SMNVEV (reference sequence). V gave up 2 bases and J gave up 3 bases; unmatched junction bases: 6. The CDR3 sequence is 17 residues long. CDR3 residues: CASSLRPSGRETDTQYF. The CDR3 DNA reads as TGTGCCAGCAGTTTAAGGCCTAGCGGGAGGGAAACAGATACGCAGTATTTT.

The V gene is TRBV28, the J gene TRBJ1-4, with D tentatively TRBD1 (5 bases). The CDR3 totals 14 residues. The V gene's germline CDR1 is MDHEN and CDR2 SYDVKM. Trimming took off 6 bases at V and 8 bases at J, with 16 bases between the two ends. The CDR3: CASRTGKGDEKLFF. In nucleotides, the CDR3 is TGTGCCAGCAGAACCGGGAAAGGGGACGAAAAACTGTTTTTT.

The sample holds a few counts of this clone. The V and J genes are TRBV10-3 and TRBJ2-1; 8 bases agree with TRBD1. This CDR3 has 15 residues. J was trimmed by 3 bases and V by 6 bases; bases with no gene match: 7. The germline V gene encodes CDR1 ENHRY and CDR2 SYGVKD. CDR3 in DNA: TGTGCCATCAGATCGACAGGGGAAAGCTACAATGAGCAGTTCTTC. This gives the protein CAIRSTGESYNEQFF.

The rearrangement uses TRBV21-1 and TRBJ1-5; the D call of TRBD1 is as the table states it, not checked on the DNA. TRBV21-1 is a pseudogene locus. The CDR3 spans 19 residues. CDR3: CASSKVSGEQHYSNQPQHF. Here the CDR3 DNA reads TGTGCCAGCAGCAAAGTGTCAGGGGAGCAACATTATAGCAATCAGCCCCAGCATTTT.

The chain carries TRBV19 and TRBJ2-1, with 12 bases lining up with TRBD1. V gave up 5 bases and J gave up 5 bases; unmatched junction bases: 13. The CDR3 consists of 18 residues. CDR1 LNHDA and CDR2 SQIVND come from the germline V gene (reference sequence). The CDR3 DNA follows: TGTGCCAGTAGTCCTCCAAGGGACAGGGGGCAATTCAACAATGAGCAGTTCTTC. Residues: CASSPPRDRGQFNNEQFF.

The chain uses TRBV5-5 and TRBJ2-3, with 13 bases identical to TRBD2. The CDR3 has 16 residues. Trimming took 3 bases from V and 2 from J; bases not matched to a gene: 3. Germline assignment: CDR1 SGHKS and CDR2 YYEKEE (reference sequence). The CDR3, as DNA: TGTGCCAGCAGCTCCGGACTAGCGGGGGACACAGATACGCAGTATTTT. It encodes CASSSGLAGDTDTQYF.

This sequence joins TRBV7-4 and TRBJ1-3; unclear D gene. CDR1 and CDR2 (germline): SGHVT, SQSDAQ. This CDR3 is built from 12 residues. The V and J ends lost 5 bases and 4 bases respectively, with 6 bases between them. CDR3 nucleotides: TGTGCCAGCAGCCAACAGGGAAACACCATATATTTT. Protein product: CASSQQGNTIYF.

For the CDR3, the DNA is TGTGCCAGCAGCCGATCTAGCTCGTCCTTGTACCAAGAGACCCAGTACTTC. This encodes CASSRSSSSLYQETQYF. This chain uses TRBV7-2 with TRBJ2-5; D might be TRBD2 (5 bases). This CDR3 contains 17 residues. From germline, CDR1 is SGHTA and CDR2 FQGNSA. Trimming removed 5 bases at V and 0 bases at J, with 19 bases between.

This clone was picked up one time. The V call is TRBV21-1, the J call TRBJ1-2. TRBV21-1 is deemed a pseudogene. CDR3 length: 13 amino acids. In nucleotides, the CDR3 is TGTGCCAGCAGCAAAGGAAATAGGCCCCCATACACCTTC. Translation gives CASSKGNRPPYTF.

This clone showed up just a few times. The chain has TRBV27 and TRBJ1-1; unclear D gene. Trimming shortened V by 4 bases and J by 1 base, and 1 base separated the two germline ends. Germline V lookup: CDR1 MNHEY, CDR2 SMNVEV (reference sequence). The CDR3 spans 11 residues. The chain's CDR3 is CASSSNTEAFF. The CDR3 DNA is TGTGCCAGCAGTTCGAACACTGAAGCTTTCTTT.

The V and J genes are TRBV30 and TRBJ2-3; perhaps TRBD1 as D (6 bases). This CDR3 has 14 amino acids. In germline, CDR1 is GTSNPN, CDR2 SVGIG (reference sequence). The V and J ends lost 1 base and 0 bases respectively, with 8 bases between them. Written as DNA, the CDR3 is TGTGCCTGGAGTGCAGGGGTAAGCACAGATACGCAGTATTTT. Protein: CAWSAGVSTDTQYF.

This chain joins TRBV5-6 and TRBJ1-2, with 7 bases lining up with TRBD1. J was trimmed by 2 bases and V by 4 bases; bases with no gene match: 2. This CDR3 is built from 13 residues. Germline-derived CDR1 and CDR2 are SGHDT and YYEEEE. CDR3 loop: CASSPTGNYGYTF. CDR3 sequence (DNA): TGTGCCAGCAGCCCGACAGGGAACTATGGCTACACCTTC. Filled out from reference TRBV5-6 and TRBJ1-2, the complete variable domain reads DAGVTQSPTHLIKTRGQQVTLRCSPKSGHDTVSWYQQALGQGPQFIFQYYEEEERQRGNFPDRFSGHQFPNYSSELNVNALLLGDSALYLCASSPTGNYGYTFGSGTRLTVV.

V and J are TRBV10-3 and TRBJ2-7; tentative D call: TRBD1 (5 bases). The CDR3 consists of 12 residues. Per the germline V gene, CDR1 is ENHRY and CDR2 is SYGVKD. V lost 10 bases, J lost 1 base, and 11 bases lay in between. The CDR3 sequence is CASRTPSYEQYF. In DNA form, the CDR3 reads TGTGCCAGCCGGACACCTTCCTACGAGCAGTACTTC.

The chain combines TRBV5-1 with TRBJ2-3; no firm D call. V lost 2 bases to trimming and J lost 0 bases, with 7 bases between them. The CDR3 totals 14 residues. Germline assignment: CDR1 SGHRS and CDR2 YFSETQ. The CDR3 nucleotides read TGCGCCAGCAGCTTCTCTCCCAGCACAGATACGCAGTATTTT. It encodes CASSFSPSTDTQYF. Full variable domain (missing parts from reference TRBV5-1 and TRBJ2-3): KAGVTQTPRYLIKTRGQQVTLSCSPISGHRSVSWYQQTPGQGLQFLFEYFSETQRNKGNFPGRFSGRQFSNSRSEMNVSTLELGDSALYLCASSFSPSTDTQYFGPGTRLTVL.

This clone has only a few counts. The gene calls are TRBV9 and TRBJ2-7; no reliable D call. The CDR3 has 15 residues. V lost 0 bases, J lost 0 bases, and 10 bases lay in between. Germline assignment: CDR1 SGDLS and CDR2 YYNGEE. The DNA of the CDR3 is TGTGCCAGCAGCGTAGGGCAGTTGAGCTCCTACGAGCAGTACTTC. Protein sequence: CASSVGQLSSYEQYF.

The gene calls are TRBV29-1 and TRBJ1-1; D gene ambiguous. Germline V gene data show CDR1 as SQVTM and CDR2 as ANQGSEA. The CDR3 spans 14 residues. The V gene lost 7 bases and the J gene lost 1 base, with 16 bases spanning the gap. CDR3 in DNA: TGCAGCGCTAGGGTTGGTGGGAGGAACACTGAAGCTTTCTTT. It codes for CSARVGGRNTEAFF.

This chain links TRBV7-9 with TRBJ1-5; D unresolved. Germline V CDR1 and CDR2: SEHNR, FQNEAQ (reference sequence). The CDR3 spans 12 residues. Trimming removed 5 bases from V and 4 bases from J, with 6 bases in between. CDR3 amino acids: CASSPENQPQHF. The CDR3, as DNA: TGTGCCAGCAGCCCCGAGAATCAGCCCCAGCATTTT.

This chain links TRBV19 with TRBJ1-2, with 10 bases fitting TRBD1. The CDR3 spans 15 residues. The V gene's germline CDR1 is LNHDA and CDR2 SQIVND (reference sequence). Losses at the gene ends were 6 bases for V and 5 bases for J; bases not matched to a gene: 9. CDR3 residues: CASSSDRGRYYGYTF. DNA for the CDR3: TGTGCCAGTAGCTCTGACAGGGGGCGATATTATGGCTACACCTTC.

V is TRBV29-1 and J is TRBJ1-1, with no clear D. V lost 7 bases to trimming and J lost 2 bases, with 11 bases between them. This CDR3 contains 12 residues. Per the germline V gene, CDR1 is SQVTM and CDR2 is ANQGSEA. The CDR3 sequence is CSARTSNTEAFF. DNA of the CDR3: TGCAGCGCACGAACAAGTAACACTGAAGCTTTCTTT.

CDR3 in amino acids: CASRPTEGEQYF. The CDR3 DNA sequence: TGTGCCAGCAGGCCCACGGAAGGCGAGCAGTACTTC. The V call is TRBV7-8, the J call TRBJ2-7, with D unresolved. Trimming removed 6 bases from V and 6 bases from J, with 12 bases in between. Germline V gives CDR1 SGHVS, CDR2 FQNEAQ. There are 12 residues in the CDR3.

The V call is TRBV18, the J call TRBJ2-1, with TRBD2 identical over 9 bases. The CDR3 has 17 residues. Trimming at V came to 0 bases and at J to 4 bases, leaving 7 bases not matched to a gene. Germline CDR1 is KGHSH and CDR2 is LQKENI. This CDR3 is CASSPPAPLAGYNEQFF. As DNA, the CDR3 is TGTGCCAGCTCACCACCGGCTCCCCTAGCGGGGTACAATGAGCAGTTCTTC.

The chain carries TRBV6-1 and TRBJ1-2; D perhaps matches TRBD1 (5 bases). V lost 11 bases to trimming and J lost 3 bases, with 16 bases between them. Germline V lookup: CDR1 MNHNS, CDR2 SASEGT. The CDR3 extends over 13 amino acids. The CDR3 protein is CASQGHFDYGYTF. As DNA, the CDR3 is TGTGCCTCGCAGGGCCACTTCGACTATGGCTACACCTTC.

Note on this clone: This specimen includes other DNA sequences encoding the same CDR3. The CDR3 protein is CASSLGTNTGELFF. Here the CDR3 DNA reads TGCGCCAGCAGCTTGGGAACAAACACCGGGGAGCTGTTTTTT. This chain connects TRBV5-1 to TRBJ2-2; no firm D call. The CDR3 has 14 residues. Germline V lookup: CDR1 SGHRS, CDR2 YFSETQ. V was shortened by 0 bases and J by 2 bases, with 5 bases between the two germline ends.

In this sample, this clone turned up once. The V and J genes are TRBV29-1 and TRBJ1-2, with TRBD1 as a possible D gene (6 bases). Germline-derived CDR1 and CDR2 are SQVTM and ANQGSEA. V lost 6 bases and J lost 4, with 15 bases in between. The CDR3 totals 13 residues. CDR3 sequence reads: CSVSQGSSYGYTF. The CDR3 DNA follows: TGCAGCGTCTCACAGGGATCTAGCTATGGCTACACCTTC.

The V call is TRBV15, the J call TRBJ2-7; no firm D call. Germline-derived CDR1 and CDR2 are LNHNV and YYDKDF (reference sequence). V lost 0 bases to trimming and J lost 6 bases, with 9 bases between them. The CDR3 spans 13 residues. CDR3 coding DNA: TGTGCCACCAGCAGAGATGGTTCCCGCGAGCAGTACTTC. It yields the protein CATSRDGSREQYF.